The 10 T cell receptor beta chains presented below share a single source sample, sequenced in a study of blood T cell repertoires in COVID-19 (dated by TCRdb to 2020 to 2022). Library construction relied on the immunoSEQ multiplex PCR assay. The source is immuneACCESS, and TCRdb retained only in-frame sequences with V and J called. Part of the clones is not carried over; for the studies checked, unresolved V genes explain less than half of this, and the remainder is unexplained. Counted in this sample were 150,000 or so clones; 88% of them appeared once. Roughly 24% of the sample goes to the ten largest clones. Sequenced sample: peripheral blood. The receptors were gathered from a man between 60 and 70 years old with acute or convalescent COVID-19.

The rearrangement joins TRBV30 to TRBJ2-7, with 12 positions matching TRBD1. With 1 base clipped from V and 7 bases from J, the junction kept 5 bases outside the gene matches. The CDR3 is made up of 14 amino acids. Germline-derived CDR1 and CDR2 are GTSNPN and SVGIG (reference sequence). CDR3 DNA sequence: TGTGCCTGGAGTGGGGGACAGGGGGCATGGGAGCAGTACTTC. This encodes CAWSGGQGAWEQYF.

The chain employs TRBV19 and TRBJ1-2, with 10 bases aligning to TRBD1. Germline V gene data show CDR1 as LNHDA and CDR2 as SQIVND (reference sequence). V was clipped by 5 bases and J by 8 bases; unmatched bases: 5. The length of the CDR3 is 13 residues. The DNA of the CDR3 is TGTGCCAGTAGTCCGGGACAGGGGCTAGGCTACACCTTC. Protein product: CASSPGQGLGYTF. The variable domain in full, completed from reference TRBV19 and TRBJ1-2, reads DGGITQSPKYLFRKEGQNVTLSCEQNLNHDAMYWYRQDPGQGLRLIYYSQIVNDFQKGDIAEGYSVSREKKESFPLTVTSAQKNPTAFYLCASSPGQGLGYTFGSGTRLTVV.

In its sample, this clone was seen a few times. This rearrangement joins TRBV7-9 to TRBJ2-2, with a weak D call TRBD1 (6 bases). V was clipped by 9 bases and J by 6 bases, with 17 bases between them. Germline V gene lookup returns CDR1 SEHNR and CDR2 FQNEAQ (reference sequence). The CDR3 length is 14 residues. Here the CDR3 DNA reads TGTGCCAGTTCCAAGGACAGATGGGCCGGGGAGCTGTTTTTT. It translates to CASSKDRWAGELFF.

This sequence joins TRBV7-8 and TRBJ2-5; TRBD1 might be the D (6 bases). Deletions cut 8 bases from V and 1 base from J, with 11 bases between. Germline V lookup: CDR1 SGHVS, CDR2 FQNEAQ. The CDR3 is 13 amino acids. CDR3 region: CASGRGLQETQYF. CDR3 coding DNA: TGTGCCAGCGGCAGGGGCCTCCAAGAGACCCAGTACTTC.

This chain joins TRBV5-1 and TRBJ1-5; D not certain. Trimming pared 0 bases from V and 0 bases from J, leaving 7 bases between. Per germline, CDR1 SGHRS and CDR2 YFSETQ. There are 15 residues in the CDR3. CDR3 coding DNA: TGCGCCAGCAGCTTGGGTACTAATAGCAATCAGCCCCAGCATTTT. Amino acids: CASSLGTNSNQPQHF.

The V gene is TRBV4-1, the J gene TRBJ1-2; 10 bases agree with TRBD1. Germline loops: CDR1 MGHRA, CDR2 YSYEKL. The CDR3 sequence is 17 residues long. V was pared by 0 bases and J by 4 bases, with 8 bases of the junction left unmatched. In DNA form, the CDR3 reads TGCGCCAGCAGCCAAGATCGTGGGACAGGGGAGTCCTATGGCTACACCTTC. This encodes CASSQDRGTGESYGYTF.

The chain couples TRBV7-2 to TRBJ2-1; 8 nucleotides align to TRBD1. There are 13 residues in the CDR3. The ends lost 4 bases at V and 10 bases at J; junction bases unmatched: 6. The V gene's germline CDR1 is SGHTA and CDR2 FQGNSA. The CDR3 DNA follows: TGTGCCAGCAGCTCCTTCGGGACAGGAGAGCAGTTCTTC. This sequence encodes CASSSFGTGEQFF.

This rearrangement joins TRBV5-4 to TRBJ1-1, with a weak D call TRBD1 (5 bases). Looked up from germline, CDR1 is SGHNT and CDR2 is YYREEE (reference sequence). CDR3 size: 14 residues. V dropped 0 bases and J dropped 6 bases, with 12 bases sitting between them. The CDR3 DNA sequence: TGTGCCAGCAGCTTGGGGAGCGGGGCTTCTGAAGCTTTCTTT. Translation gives CASSLGSGASEAFF.

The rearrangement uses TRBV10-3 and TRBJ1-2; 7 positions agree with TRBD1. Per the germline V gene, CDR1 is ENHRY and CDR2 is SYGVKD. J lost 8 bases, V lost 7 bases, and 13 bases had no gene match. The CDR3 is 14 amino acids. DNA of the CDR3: TGTGCCATCACTCGATTACAGGGGCCGGGCGGCTACACCTTC. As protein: CAITRLQGPGGYTF.

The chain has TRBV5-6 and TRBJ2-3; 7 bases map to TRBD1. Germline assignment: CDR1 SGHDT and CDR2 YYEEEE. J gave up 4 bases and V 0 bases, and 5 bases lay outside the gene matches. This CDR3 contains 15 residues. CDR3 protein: CASSLGTTGSDTQYF. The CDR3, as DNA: TGTGCCAGCAGCTTGGGGACGACAGGGTCAGATACGCAGTATTTT.